This T cell receptor beta chain was found in a study of regulatory T cells in long-lasting Graves disease. Germline V CDR1 and CDR2: MNHEY, SMNVEV (reference sequence). CDR3 length: 14 amino acids. V was cut by 2 bases and J by 4 bases, with 8 bases left in between. Indicated time point: persistent/refractory GD, antithyroid drugs over 5 years with positive TRAb. The TCR library used RNA extracted from PBMCs. Graves' disease was diagnosed by American Thyroid Association guidelines. TCR beta libraries were built with iRepertoire HTBI primers and Arm-PCR of CDR3 regions. Each CDR3 protein gets one entry after TCRdb re-called the multiplex PCR reads with MiXCR. The sample consists of hundreds of thousands of distinct CDR3 sequences, 21% of them appearing once.

V and J are TRBV27 and TRBJ1-4; D not resolved. Sequences were derived from peripheral blood mononuclear cells (PBMCs), sampled when the disease was refractory, from a patient treated with antithyroid drugs. The clonotype originates from a female donor with Graves disease. The CDR3 protein is CASSLLQNNEKLFF. CDR3 nucleotides: TGTGCCAGCAGTTTACTGCAGAATAATGAAAAACTGTTTTTT.